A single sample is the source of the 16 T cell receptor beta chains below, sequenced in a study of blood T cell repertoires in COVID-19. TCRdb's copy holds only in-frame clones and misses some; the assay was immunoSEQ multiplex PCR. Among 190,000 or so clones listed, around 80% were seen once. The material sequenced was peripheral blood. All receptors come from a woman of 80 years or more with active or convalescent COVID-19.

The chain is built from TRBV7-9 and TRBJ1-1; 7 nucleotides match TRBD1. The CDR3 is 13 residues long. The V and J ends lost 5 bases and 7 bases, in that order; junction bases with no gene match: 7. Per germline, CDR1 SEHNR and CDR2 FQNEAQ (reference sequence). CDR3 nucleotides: TGTGCCAGCAGCAATCCAGACAGGGTTGAAGCTTTCTTT. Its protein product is CASSNPDRVEAFF.

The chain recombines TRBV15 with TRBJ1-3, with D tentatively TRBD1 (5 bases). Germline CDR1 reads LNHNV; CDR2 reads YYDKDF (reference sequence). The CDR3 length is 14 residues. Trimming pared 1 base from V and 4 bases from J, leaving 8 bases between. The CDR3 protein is CATSRVHRGNTIYF. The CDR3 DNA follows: TGTGCCACCAGCAGAGTCCACAGGGGAAACACCATATATTTT.

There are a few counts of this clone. CDR3 DNA: TGTGCCAGCCGAGAAGGCGGGGGGCGGGAGACCCAGTACTTC. Translating it yields CASREGGGRETQYF. V usage is TRBV27 and J usage is TRBJ2-5, with 8 positions matching TRBD2. Germline lookup yields CDR1 MNHEY and CDR2 SMNVEV (reference sequence). Losses at the gene ends were 8 bases for V and 5 bases for J; bases not matched to a gene: 10. The CDR3 is 14 residues long.

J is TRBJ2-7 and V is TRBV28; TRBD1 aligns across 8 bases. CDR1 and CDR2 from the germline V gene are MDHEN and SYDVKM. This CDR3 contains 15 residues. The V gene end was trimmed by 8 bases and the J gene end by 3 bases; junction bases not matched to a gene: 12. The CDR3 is CASSRAGTGYYEQYF. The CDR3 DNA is TGTGCCAGCTCTCGAGCCGGGACAGGATACTACGAGCAGTACTTC.

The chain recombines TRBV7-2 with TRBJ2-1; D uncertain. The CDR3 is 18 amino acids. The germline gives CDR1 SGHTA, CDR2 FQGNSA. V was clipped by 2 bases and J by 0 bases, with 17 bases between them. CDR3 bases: TGTGCCAGCAGCTTAATGGATCGGGTGGTTAGCTCCTACAATGAGCAGTTCTTC. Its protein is CASSLMDRVVSSYNEQFF.

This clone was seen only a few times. The CDR3 DNA is TGTGCCAGCAGACAGGGATATAATTCACCCCTCCACTTT. Amino acids: CASRQGYNSPLHF. The V gene is TRBV6-5, the J gene TRBJ1-6; TRBD1 is a possible D gene (6 bases). V shed 6 bases and J shed 4 bases, with 7 bases lying between them. The CDR3 runs to 13 residues. Germline V gene lookup returns CDR1 MNHEY and CDR2 SVGAGI.

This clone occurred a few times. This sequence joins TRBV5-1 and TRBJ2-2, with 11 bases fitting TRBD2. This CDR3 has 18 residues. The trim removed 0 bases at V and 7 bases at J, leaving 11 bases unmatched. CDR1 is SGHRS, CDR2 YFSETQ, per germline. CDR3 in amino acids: CASSLALASGGSIGELFF. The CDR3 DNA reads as TGCGCCAGCAGCTTGGCCCTCGCTAGCGGGGGGAGTATCGGGGAGCTGTTTTTT.

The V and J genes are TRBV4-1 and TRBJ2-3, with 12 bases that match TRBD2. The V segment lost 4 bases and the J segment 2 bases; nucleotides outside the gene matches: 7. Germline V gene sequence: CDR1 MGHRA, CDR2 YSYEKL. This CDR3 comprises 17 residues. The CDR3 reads CASSPTSGGLPTDTQYF. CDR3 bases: TGCGCCAGCAGCCCAACTAGCGGGGGGCTTCCCACAGATACGCAGTATTTT.

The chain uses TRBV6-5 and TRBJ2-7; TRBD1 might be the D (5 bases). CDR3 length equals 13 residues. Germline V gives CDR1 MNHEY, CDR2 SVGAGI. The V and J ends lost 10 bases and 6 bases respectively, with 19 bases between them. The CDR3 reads CATRVAGSPEQYF. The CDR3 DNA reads TGTGCCACCAGGGTGGCCGGGTCCCCCGAGCAGTACTTC.

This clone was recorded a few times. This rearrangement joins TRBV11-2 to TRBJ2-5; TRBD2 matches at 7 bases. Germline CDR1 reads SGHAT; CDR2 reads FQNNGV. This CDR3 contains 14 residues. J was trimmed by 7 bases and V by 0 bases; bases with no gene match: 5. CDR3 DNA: TGTGCCAGCAGCTTAGATTCTTGGGGGGGGACCCAGTACTTC. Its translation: CASSLDSWGGTQYF. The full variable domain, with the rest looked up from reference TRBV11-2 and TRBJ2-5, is EAGVAQSPRYKIIEKRQSVAFWCNPISGHATLYWYQQILGQGPKLLIQFQNNGVVDDSQLPKDRFSAERLKGVDSTLKIQPAKLEDSAVYLCASSLDSWGGTQYFGPGTRLLVL.

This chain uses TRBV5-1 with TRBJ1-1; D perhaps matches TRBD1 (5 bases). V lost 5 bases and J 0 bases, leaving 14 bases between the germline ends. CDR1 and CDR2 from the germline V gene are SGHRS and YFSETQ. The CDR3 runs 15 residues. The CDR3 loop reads CASSQDTQMNTEAFF. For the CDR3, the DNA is TGCGCCAGCAGTCAGGACACCCAGATGAACACTGAAGCTTTCTTT.

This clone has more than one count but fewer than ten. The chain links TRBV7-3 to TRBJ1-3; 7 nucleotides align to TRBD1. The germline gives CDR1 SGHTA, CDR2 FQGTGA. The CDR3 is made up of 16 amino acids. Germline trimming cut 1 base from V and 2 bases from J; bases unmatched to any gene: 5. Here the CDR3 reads CASSLSATGTGNTIYF. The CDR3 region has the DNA TGTGCCAGCAGCTTAAGCGCGACAGGGACTGGAAACACCATATATTTT.

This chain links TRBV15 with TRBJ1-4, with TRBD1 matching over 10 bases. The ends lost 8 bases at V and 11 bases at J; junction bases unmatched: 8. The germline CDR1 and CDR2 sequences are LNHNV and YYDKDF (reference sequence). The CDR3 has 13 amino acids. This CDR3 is CATQRTGGDKLFF. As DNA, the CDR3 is TGTGCCACCCAGAGGACAGGGGGGGACAAACTGTTTTTT.

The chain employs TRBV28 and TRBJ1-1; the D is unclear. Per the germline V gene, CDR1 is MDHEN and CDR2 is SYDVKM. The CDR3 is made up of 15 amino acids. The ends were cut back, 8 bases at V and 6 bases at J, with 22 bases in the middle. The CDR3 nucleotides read TGTGCCAGCTCCCTAAACGCGGGCCTGTCATCTGAAGCTTTCTTT. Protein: CASSLNAGLSSEAFF.

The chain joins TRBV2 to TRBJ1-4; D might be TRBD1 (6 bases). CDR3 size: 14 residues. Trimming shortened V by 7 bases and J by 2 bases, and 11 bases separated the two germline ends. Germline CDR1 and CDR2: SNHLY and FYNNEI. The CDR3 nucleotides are TGTGCCAGCACCGCCCAGGGGACTAATGAAAAACTGTTTTTT. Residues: CASTAQGTNEKLFF.

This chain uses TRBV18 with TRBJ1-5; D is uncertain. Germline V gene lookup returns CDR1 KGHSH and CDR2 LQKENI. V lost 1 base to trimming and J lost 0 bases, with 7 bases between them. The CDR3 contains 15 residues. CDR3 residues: CASSPRTDSNQPQHF. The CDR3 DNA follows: TGTGCCAGCTCACCACGAACAGATAGCAATCAGCCCCAGCATTTT.